Reported below is one T cell receptor (beta chain). Trimming removed 2 bases at V and 5 bases at J, with 18 bases between. This CDR3 has 16 residues. Germline V CDR1 and CDR2: MNHEY, SVGAGI. Primers: 60 Vbeta forward and 13 Jbeta reverse. Using immunoSEQ multiplex PCR, the repertoire was profiled, and TCRdb retains in-frame clones only, with some absent. The sample lists about 110,000 clones; approximately 71% were seen once. These data belong to a study of cytomegalovirus exposure and HLA in healthy donors. J is TRBJ2-5 and V is TRBV6-5; the D gene is possibly TRBD1 (7 bases). The sample taken for sequencing was PBMCs. The clonotype originates from a man aged 35-49 years in good health and CMV-seronegative. The CDR3 DNA follows: TGTGCCAGCAGTTACGAAGGGGGCGCGGGATCGGAGACCCAGTACTTC. This translates into CASSYEGGAGSETQYF.